This T cell receptor beta chain stems from a study of beta chain features in type 1 diabetes. Findings and caveats of the study: It was not settled here whether HLA type affects TCRB rearrangement.

Note on this clone: Its antigen is currently unknown.

All of the isolated RNA was reverse transcribed, so expressed TCRB transcripts were sequenced. TCRdb's copy holds only in-frame clones and misses some; the assay was immunoSEQ multiplex PCR. The sample has under 800,000 clones, 15% seen once; the top ten hold approximately 0.087%. The sample consisted of naive CD4+ T cells from blood. The TCR was taken from a man in his late teens or twenties in good health.

CDR3 loop: CASSQERGAGGDTQYF. The CDR3 region has the DNA TGTGCCAGCAGCCAAGAACGCGGCGCAGGGGGTGATACGCAGTATTTT. This sequence joins TRBV4-2 and TRBJ2-3; 7 bases match TRBD1. J gave up 6 bases and V 0 bases, and 9 bases lay outside the gene matches. In germline, CDR1 is LGHNA, CDR2 YNFKEQ. This CDR3 comprises 16 residues.